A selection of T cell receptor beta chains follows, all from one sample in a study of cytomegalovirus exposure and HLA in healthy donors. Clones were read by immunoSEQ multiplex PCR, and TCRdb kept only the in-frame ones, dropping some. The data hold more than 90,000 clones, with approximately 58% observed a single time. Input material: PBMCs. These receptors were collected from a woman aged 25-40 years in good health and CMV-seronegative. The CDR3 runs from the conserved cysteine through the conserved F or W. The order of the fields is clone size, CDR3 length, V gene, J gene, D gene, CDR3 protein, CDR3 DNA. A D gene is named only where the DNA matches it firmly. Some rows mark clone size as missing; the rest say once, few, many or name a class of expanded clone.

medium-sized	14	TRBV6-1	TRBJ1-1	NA	CASSQKSENTEAFF	TGTGCCAGCAGTCAGAAATCCGAGAACACTGAAGCTTTCTTT
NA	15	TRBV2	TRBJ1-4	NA	CASRMGQGFDEKLFF	TGTGCCAGCAGGATGGGTCAGGGTTTCGACGAAAAACTGTTTTTT
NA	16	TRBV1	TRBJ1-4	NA	CTSTTRQGRLDEKLFF	TGCACCAGCACTACTAGACAGGGTCGCCTGGATGAAAAACTGTTTTTT
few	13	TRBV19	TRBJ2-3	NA	CASTPSGSDTQYF	TGTGCCAGTACCCCCAGCGGCTCAGATACGCAGTATTTT
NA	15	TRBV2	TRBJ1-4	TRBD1	CASKRARDRGEKLFF	TGTGCCAGCAAAAGGGCACGGGACAGGGGTGAAAAACTGTTTTTT
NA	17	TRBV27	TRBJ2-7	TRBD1	CASSSRGTGGSPYEQYF	TGTGCCAGCAGTTCCCGCGGGACAGGGGGCTCCCCCTACGAGCAGTACTTC
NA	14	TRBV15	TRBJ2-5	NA	CATSRGTSQETQYF	TGTGCCACCAGCAGAGGGACATCCCAAGAGACCCAGTACTTC
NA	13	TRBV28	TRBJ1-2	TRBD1	CASSLNRGRGYTF	TGTGCCAGCAGCCTTAACAGGGGGCGAGGCTACACCTTC
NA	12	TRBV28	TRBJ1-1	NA	CASRGQNTEAFF	TGTGCCAGCAGGGGACAGAACACTGAAGCTTTCTTT
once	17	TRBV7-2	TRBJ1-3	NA	CASSPRGTSISGNTIYF	TGTGCCAGCAGCCCGAGAGGGACAAGCATCTCTGGAAACACCATATATTTT
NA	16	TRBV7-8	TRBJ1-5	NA	CASSLATGAWGQPQHF	TGTGCCAGCAGCTTAGCTACAGGCGCCTGGGGACAGCCCCAGCATTTT
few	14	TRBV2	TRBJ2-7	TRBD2	CASSDGGRGNEQYF	TGTGCCAGCAGTGATGGCGGGAGAGGCAACGAGCAGTACTTC
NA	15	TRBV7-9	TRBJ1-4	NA	CASSSLGAGNEKLFF	TGTGCCAGCAGCTCATTAGGGGCAGGGAATGAAAAACTGTTTTTT
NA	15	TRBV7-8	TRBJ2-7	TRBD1	CAGAIDRGENYEQYF	TGTGCCGGGGCCATAGACAGGGGCGAGAACTACGAGCAGTACTTC
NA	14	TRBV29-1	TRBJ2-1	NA	CSVVGLRSGNEQFF	TGCAGCGTTGTGGGGCTAAGGTCAGGGAATGAGCAGTTCTTC
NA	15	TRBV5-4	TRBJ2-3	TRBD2	CASSPQAGVTDTQYF	TGTGCCAGCAGCCCCCAAGCGGGAGTTACAGATACGCAGTATTTT
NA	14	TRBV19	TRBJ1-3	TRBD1	CASSVTGAGNTIYF	TGTGCCAGTAGTGTCACAGGGGCTGGAAACACCATATATTTT
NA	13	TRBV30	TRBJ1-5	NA	CAWSVRGDQPQHF	TGTGCCTGGAGTGTCAGGGGTGATCAGCCCCAGCATTTT
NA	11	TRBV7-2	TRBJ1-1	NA	CASSLRTEAFF	TGTGCCAGCAGCTTACGCACTGAAGCTTTCTTT
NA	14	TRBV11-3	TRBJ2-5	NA	CASSSSAGVETQYF	TGTGCCAGCAGCTCCTCTGCAGGGGTGGAGACCCAGTACTTC
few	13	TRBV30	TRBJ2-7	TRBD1	CAWDRASSYEQYF	TGTGCCTGGGACAGGGCATCCTCCTACGAGCAGTACTTC
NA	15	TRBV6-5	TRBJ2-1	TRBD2	CASSQFSGPYNEQFF	TGTGCCAGCAGCCAATTTAGCGGGCCCTACAATGAGCAGTTCTTC
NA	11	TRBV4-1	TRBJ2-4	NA	CASSQDLRKYF	TGCGCCAGCAGCCAAGATCTGAGGAAGTACTTC
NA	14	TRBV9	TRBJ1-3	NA	CASSVRDSGNTIYF	TGTGCCAGCAGCGTGAGGGACTCCGGAAACACCATATATTTT
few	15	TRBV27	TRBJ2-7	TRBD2	CASSFGLVALSEQYF	TGTGCCAGCAGTTTCGGACTAGTGGCTTTGTCCGAGCAGTACTTC
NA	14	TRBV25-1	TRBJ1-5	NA	CASSPGNSNQPQHF	TGTGCCAGCAGTCCGGGGAATAGCAATCAGCCCCAGCATTTT
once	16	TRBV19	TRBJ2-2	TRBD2	CASKDLLAGEAGELFF	TGTGCCAGTAAGGACTTACTAGCGGGAGAGGCCGGGGAGCTGTTTTTT
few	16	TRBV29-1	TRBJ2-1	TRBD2	CSVGARLAGRLGEQFF	TGCAGCGTTGGGGCCCGACTAGCGGGGAGGTTGGGTGAGCAGTTCTTC
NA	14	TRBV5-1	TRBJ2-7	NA	CASSPQGRGDEQYF	TGCGCCAGCAGCCCACAGGGTCGAGGGGACGAGCAGTACTTC
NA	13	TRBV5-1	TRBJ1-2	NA	CASSSDSNYGYTF	TGCGCCAGCAGCTCAGACAGTAATTATGGCTACACCTTC
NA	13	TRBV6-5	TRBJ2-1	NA	CASSYLGGNEQFF	TGTGCCAGCAGTTACTTGGGGGGCAATGAGCAGTTCTTC
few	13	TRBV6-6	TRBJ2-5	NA	CASSSPRAETQYF	TGTGCCAGCAGCTCACCCAGGGCTGAGACCCAGTACTTC
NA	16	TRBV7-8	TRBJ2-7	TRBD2	CASSARLREVGYEQYF	TGTGCCAGCAGCGCGCGATTGCGGGAGGTCGGTTACGAGCAGTACTTC
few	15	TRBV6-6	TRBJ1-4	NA	CASTLPERGNEKLFF	TGTGCCAGCACCTTACCGGAAAGGGGCAATGAAAAACTGTTTTTT
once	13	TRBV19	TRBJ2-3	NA	CASSIDWEDTQYF	TGTGCCAGTAGTATAGATTGGGAGGATACGCAGTATTTT
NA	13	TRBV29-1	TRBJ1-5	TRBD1	CSVRDRDNQPQHF	TGCAGCGTCCGGGACAGGGACAATCAGCCCCAGCATTTT
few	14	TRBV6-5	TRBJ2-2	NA	CASRLQAFTGELFF	TGTGCCAGCAGGCTACAGGCATTCACCGGGGAGCTGTTTTTT
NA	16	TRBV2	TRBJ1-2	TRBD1	CASSEGPGQGNYGYTF	TGTGCCAGCAGTGAAGGTCCGGGACAGGGGAACTATGGCTACACCTTC
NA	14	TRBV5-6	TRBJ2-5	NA	CASTSAGYLETQYF	TGTGCCAGCACCAGTGCGGGGTACTTGGAGACCCAGTACTTC
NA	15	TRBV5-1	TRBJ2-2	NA	CASSLVPSSEGELFF	TGCGCCAGCAGCTTGGTCCCTAGCTCCGAGGGGGAGCTGTTTTTT
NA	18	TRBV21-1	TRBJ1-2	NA	CASSKAVEGVLILFGYTF	TGTGCCAGCAGCAAAGCAGTCGAGGGGGTTCTAATCCTTTTTGGCTACACCTTC
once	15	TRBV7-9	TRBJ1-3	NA	CASSEGQFSGNTIYF	TGTGCCAGCAGCGAAGGACAGTTCTCTGGAAACACCATATATTTT
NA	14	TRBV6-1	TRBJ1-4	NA	CASSLGATNEKLFF	TGTGCCAGCAGTTTAGGGGCAACTAATGAAAAACTGTTTTTT
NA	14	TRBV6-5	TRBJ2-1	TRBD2	CASRLAGERDEQFF	TGTGCCAGCCGATTAGCGGGAGAGAGGGATGAGCAGTTCTTC
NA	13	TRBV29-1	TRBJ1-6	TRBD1	CSVGQGRNSPLHF	TGCAGCGTCGGACAGGGGCGGAATTCACCCCTCCACTTT
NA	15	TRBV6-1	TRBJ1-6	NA	CASSELRFFNSPLHF	TGTGCCAGCAGTGAATTACGGTTTTTTAATTCACCCCTCCACTTT
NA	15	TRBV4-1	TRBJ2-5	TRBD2	CASSQGEREVETQYF	TGCGCCAGCAGCCAAGGCGAGCGGGAGGTGGAGACCCAGTACTTC
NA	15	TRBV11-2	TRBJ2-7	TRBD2	CASSSESGSYYEQYF	TGTGCCAGCAGCTCTGAAAGCGGGAGTTACTACGAGCAGTACTTC
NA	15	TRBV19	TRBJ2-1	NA	CASKEGAKGDTEQFF	TGTGCCAGTAAGGAAGGGGCAAAAGGGGATACTGAGCAGTTCTTC
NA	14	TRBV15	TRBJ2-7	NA	CATSSGGSSYEQYF	TGTGCCACCAGCAGCGGCGGCAGCTCCTACGAGCAGTACTTC
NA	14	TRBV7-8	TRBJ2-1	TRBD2	CASSFLAGHNEQFF	TGTGCCAGCAGCTTCCTAGCGGGGCACAATGAGCAGTTCTTC